These T cell receptor beta chains were read from a single sample in a study of T cell changes during pregnancy in multiple sclerosis. TCRdb's table, derived via immunoSEQ multiplex PCR, lists solely in-frame clones and lacks some. The sample holds over 90,000 clones, approximately 93% seen once. The input for sequencing was peripheral blood, taken after pregnancy. The receptors were gathered from a female donor with multiple sclerosis, enrolled in a pregnancy study. The conserved cysteine and the conserved F or W are not part of the CDR3 here.

TRBV2 ASHSPGQGASSYEQY
TRBV5-1 ATRQGQETQY
TRBV19 ASSSLNYGYT
TRBV28 ASSLGGTGLYGYT
TRBV27 ASRLITTSSYNEQF
TRBV29-1 SVERENTEAF
TRBV5-1 ASALGVTSYEQY
TRBV2 ASSWTAGQSYNEQF
TRBV7-2 ASSAGRFSYNEQF
TRBV5-6 ASSATGDYNEQF
TRBV4-1 ASSQGDAGGIKNEQY
TRBV9 ASSRDRGGTEAF
TRBV28 ASSSTGVQPQH
TRBV6-5 ASSSSTRGRNTIY
TRBV27 ASSSWDNSYEQY
TRBV7-2 ASSLVSGAGTEAF
TRBV7-2 ASSLDQGRRETQY